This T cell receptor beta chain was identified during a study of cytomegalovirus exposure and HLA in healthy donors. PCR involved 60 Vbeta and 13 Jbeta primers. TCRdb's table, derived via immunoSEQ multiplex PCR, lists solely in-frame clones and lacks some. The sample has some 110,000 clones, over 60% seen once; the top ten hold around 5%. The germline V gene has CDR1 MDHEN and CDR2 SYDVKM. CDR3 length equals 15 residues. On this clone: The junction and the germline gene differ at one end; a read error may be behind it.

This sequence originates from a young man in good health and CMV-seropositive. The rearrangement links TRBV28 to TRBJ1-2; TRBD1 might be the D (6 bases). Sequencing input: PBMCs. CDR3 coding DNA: TGTGCCAGCAGTTTATGGGCGCGTTCTACGGGGGGCTACCCCTTC. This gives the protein CASSLWARSTGGYPF.